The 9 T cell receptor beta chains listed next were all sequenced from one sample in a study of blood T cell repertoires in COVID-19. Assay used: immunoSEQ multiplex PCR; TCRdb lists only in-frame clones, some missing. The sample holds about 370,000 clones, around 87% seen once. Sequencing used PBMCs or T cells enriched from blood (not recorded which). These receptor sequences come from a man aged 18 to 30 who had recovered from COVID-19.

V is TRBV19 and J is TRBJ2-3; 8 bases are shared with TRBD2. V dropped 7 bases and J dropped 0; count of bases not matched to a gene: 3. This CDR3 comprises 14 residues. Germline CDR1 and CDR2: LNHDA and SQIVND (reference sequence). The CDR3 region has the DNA TGTGCCAGTAAGCCTAGCGGGAGCACAGATACGCAGTATTTT. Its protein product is CASKPSGSTDTQYF.

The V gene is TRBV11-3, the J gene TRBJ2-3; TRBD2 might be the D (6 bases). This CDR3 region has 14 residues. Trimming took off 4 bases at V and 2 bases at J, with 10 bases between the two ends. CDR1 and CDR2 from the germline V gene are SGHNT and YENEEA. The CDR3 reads CASSSGDFTDTQYF. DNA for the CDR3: TGTGCCAGCAGCTCGGGAGATTTCACAGATACGCAGTATTTT.

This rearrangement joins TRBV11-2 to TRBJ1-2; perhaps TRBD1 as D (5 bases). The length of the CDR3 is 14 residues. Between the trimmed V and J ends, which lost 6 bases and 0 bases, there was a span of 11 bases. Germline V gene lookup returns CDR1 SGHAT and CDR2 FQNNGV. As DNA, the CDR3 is TGTGCCAGCAGGAAAACAGGACCTAACTATGGCTACACCTTC. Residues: CASRKTGPNYGYTF.

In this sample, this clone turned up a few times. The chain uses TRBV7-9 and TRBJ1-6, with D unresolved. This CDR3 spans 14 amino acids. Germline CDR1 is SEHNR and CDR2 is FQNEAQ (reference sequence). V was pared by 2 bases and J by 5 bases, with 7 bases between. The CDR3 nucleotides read TGTGCCAGCAGCTTATCCCTAAATAATTCACCCCTCCACTTT. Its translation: CASSLSLNNSPLHF.

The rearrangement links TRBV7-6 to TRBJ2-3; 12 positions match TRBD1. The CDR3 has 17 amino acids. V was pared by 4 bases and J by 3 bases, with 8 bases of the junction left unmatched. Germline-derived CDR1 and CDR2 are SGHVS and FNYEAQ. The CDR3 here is CASSSGRDRGLTDTQYF. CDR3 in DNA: TGTGCCAGCAGCTCTGGCCGGGACAGGGGGCTGACAGATACGCAGTATTTT.

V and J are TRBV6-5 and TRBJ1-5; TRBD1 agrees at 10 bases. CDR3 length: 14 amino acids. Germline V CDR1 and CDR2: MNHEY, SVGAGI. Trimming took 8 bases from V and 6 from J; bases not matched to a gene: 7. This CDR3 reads CASDDRGPGQPQHF. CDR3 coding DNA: TGTGCCAGCGATGACAGGGGGCCGGGTCAGCCCCAGCATTTT.

The CDR3 is CASSLVHLPPVSTSGGAGDEQYF. The CDR3 region has the DNA TGCGCCAGCAGCTTGGTCCATCTTCCCCCCGTTTCAACTAGCGGGGGGGCAGGGGACGAGCAGTACTTC. The chain couples TRBV5-1 to TRBJ2-7; 13 nucleotides line up with TRBD2. The V gene's germline CDR1 is SGHRS and CDR2 YFSETQ. CDR3 length equals 23 residues. V shed 0 bases and J 5 bases; nucleotides not matched to a gene: 26.

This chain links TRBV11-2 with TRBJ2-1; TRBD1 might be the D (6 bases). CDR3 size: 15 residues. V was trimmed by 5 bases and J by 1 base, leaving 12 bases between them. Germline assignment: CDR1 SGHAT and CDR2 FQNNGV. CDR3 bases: TGTGCCAGCAGCCCCCCGCAGGGGTCCTACAATGAGCAGTTCTTC. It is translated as CASSPPQGSYNEQFF.

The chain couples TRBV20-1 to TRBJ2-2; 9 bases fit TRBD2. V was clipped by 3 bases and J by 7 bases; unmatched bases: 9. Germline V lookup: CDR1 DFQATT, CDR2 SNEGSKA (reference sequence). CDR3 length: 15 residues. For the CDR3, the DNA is TGCAGTGCTAGTTATCCGCGGGAGGGCGGCGGGGAGCTGTTTTTT. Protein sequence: CSASYPREGGGELFF.